The rows below give T cell receptor beta chains drawn from one sample of a study of T-cell memory formation after mild COVID-19. TCRdb called the 5' RACE reads again in MiXCR, with one record for every CDR3 protein. The data contain about 180,000 distinct CDR3 sequences, around 16% of them singletons. Sequences were obtained from PBMCs or a T cell subset sorted from them (not recorded which). These receptors originate from an adult woman who had mild COVID-19 (a few samples of this study predate the infection). Cell type and time point are not known. Both conserved end residues are part of each CDR3. Fields, in order: V gene, D gene, J gene, clone size, CDR3 DNA, CDR3 protein. A D gene is named only where the DNA matches it firmly. The size field is filled for only some rows; it gives once, few, many or a size class.

TRBV5-5,NA,TRBJ2-6,NA,TGTGCCAGCAGCATGACGGGCCTCTCTGGGGCCAACGTCCTGACTTTC,CASSMTGLSGANVLTF
TRBV7-6,NA,TRBJ2-1,many,TGTGCCAGCAGCTTAGTTATTAGCCACAATGAGCAGTTCTTC,CASSLVISHNEQFF
TRBV29-1,TRBD1,TRBJ2-7,NA,TGCAGCGTCGCCCGGGACAGCGATGAGCAGTACTTC,CSVARDSDEQYF
TRBV3-1,NA,TRBJ2-1,few,TGTGCCAGCAGCCAAGGTGAAAGGGTATATGAGCAGTTCTTC,CASSQGERVYEQFF
TRBV7-2,TRBD2,TRBJ2-1,NA,TGTGCCAGCAGCTTTAGCGGGGGGACGAGTGAGCAGTTCTTC,CASSFSGGTSEQFF
TRBV5-1,NA,TRBJ2-2,few,TGCGCCAGCAGCTTGGGACAGTATAACACCGGGGAGCTGTTTTTT,CASSLGQYNTGELFF
TRBV6-5,NA,TRBJ2-7,few,TGTGCCAGCAGTCCCCCAGGGTACCACGAGCAGTACTTC,CASSPPGYHEQYF
TRBV11-2,NA,TRBJ1-6,NA,TGTGCCAGCAGCTTAGAGGGTGTCGGGGCCCTCCACTTT,CASSLEGVGALHF
TRBV2,NA,TRBJ2-3,NA,TGTGCCAGCAACTTCGCACGGAGCACAGATACGCAGTATTTT,CASNFARSTDTQYF
TRBV12-3/TRBV12-4,TRBD1,TRBJ1-5,few,TGTGCCAGCAGTCCTCGACAGGGGATCGGTAGCAATCAGCCCCAGCATTTT,CASSPRQGIGSNQPQHF
TRBV15,TRBD2,TRBJ2-6,NA,TGTGCCGCGGGAGCAGGGCCATCCTCTGGGGCCAACGTCCTGACTTTC,CAAGAGPSSGANVLTF
TRBV27,NA,TRBJ1-5,few,TGTGCCAGCAGTAGGTCGGGGTATAGCAATCAGCCCCAGCATTTT,CASSRSGYSNQPQHF
TRBV2,NA,TRBJ1-4,few,TGTGCCAGCAGTGATCGAGGGGTCCGCGGTGGAGAAAAACTGTTTTTT,CASSDRGVRGGEKLFF
TRBV12-3/TRBV12-4,NA,TRBJ1-6,NA,TGTGCCAGCAGTTTTAACCGGGGCGCAGGGCGGGATTCACCCCTCCACTTT,CASSFNRGAGRDSPLHF
TRBV6-1,TRBD1,TRBJ1-6,few,TGTGCCAGCAGTCCCCGGGACAGTTATAATTCACCCCTCCACTTT,CASSPRDSYNSPLHF
TRBV5-1,NA,TRBJ2-1,few,TGCGCCAGCAGCCTAAAGGAAGGATTCTACAATGAGCAGTTCTTC,CASSLKEGFYNEQFF
TRBV5-6,TRBD1,TRBJ1-6,NA,TGTGCCAGCAGCCCGGATGGGACAGTTAATTCACCCCTCCACTTT,CASSPDGTVNSPLHF
TRBV5-1,TRBD1,TRBJ1-2,NA,TGCGCCAGCAGCCCTGTCCAGGGACAGGGGTCGCGCTACACCTTC,CASSPVQGQGSRYTF
TRBV20-1,NA,TRBJ1-2,NA,TGCAGTGCTAGAGATCCAAAGGGGAACTATGGCTACACCTTC,CSARDPKGNYGYTF
TRBV5-5,NA,TRBJ1-2,few,TGTGCCAGCAGATTATATTTCCGCTTATCGACAGGAGATAACTATGGCTACACCTTC,CASRLYFRLSTGDNYGYTF
TRBV3-1,NA,TRBJ2-7,NA,TGTGCCAGCAGCCAGGCTAGTTTCGAGCAGTACTTC,CASSQASFEQYF
TRBV4-2,TRBD2,TRBJ2-1,many,TGTGCCAGCAGCCAAGAAGCTAGCGGGGGATCGAATGAGCAGTTCTTC,CASSQEASGGSNEQFF
TRBV20-1,TRBD2,TRBJ2-3,few,TGCAGTGCTCGCCCGCCCATCCAGCGGGGGCCTTCATCCACAGATACGCAGTATTTT,CSARPPIQRGPSSTDTQYF
TRBV6-5,TRBD2,TRBJ2-7,few,TGTGCCAGCAGTTCCCTTAGCGGGCCCACCTACGAGCAGTACTTC,CASSSLSGPTYEQYF
TRBV12-3/TRBV12-4,NA,TRBJ2-3,few,TGTGCCAGCAGCCCACCATCCCCCGGGGGATGGGCAGATACGCAGTATTTT,CASSPPSPGGWADTQYF
TRBV20-1,NA,TRBJ2-3,NA,TGCAGTGCTAGGCTAGCTGGAGATACGCAGTATTTT,CSARLAGDTQYF
TRBV7-2,TRBD1,TRBJ1-4,NA,TGTGCCAGCAGCTTAGAATCCCCTTTTAACCGGGACAGGGGGCCAACTAATGAAAAACTGTTTTTT,CASSLESPFNRDRGPTNEKLFF
TRBV7-2,TRBD1,TRBJ1-2,NA,TGTGCCAGCAGCTTTACAGGGGAAGGCTACACCTTC,CASSFTGEGYTF